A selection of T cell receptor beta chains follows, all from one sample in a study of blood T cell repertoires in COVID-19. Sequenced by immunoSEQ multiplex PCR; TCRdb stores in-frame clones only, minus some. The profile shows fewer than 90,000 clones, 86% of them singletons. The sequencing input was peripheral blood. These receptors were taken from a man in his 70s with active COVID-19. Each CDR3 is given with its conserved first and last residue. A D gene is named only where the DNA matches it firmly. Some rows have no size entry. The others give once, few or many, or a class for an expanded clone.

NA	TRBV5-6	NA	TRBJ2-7	TGTGCCAGCAGCCCCGGCTGGGGGGACTCCATCTCCTACGAGCAGTACTTC	CASSPGWGDSISYEQYF
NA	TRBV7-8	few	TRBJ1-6	TGTGCCAGCAGCGAAGGGCCTGGAGGGAATTCACCCCTCCACTTT	CASSEGPGGNSPLHF
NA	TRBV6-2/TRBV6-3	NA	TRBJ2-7	TGTGCCAGCAGTTACGCCGGGTACGAGCAGTACTTC	CASSYAGYEQYF
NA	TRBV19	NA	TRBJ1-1	TGTGCCAGTAGTATCTTTCCGGGGGGGGCGTCTGAAGCTTTCTTT	CASSIFPGGASEAFF
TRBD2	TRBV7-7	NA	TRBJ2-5	TGTGCTAGCAGCCCGCGGGAGGGGGGGGAGACCCAGTACTTC	CASSPREGGETQYF
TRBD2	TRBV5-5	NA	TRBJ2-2	TGTGCCAGCAGCTCCAGTTCCGGTAGCGGGAGGGAGCTGTTTTTT	CASSSSSGSGRELFF
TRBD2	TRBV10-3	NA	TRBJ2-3	TGTGCCATCAGCCGGACTAGCGGGAGCACAGATACGCAGTATTTT	CAISRTSGSTDTQYF
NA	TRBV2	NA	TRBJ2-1	TGTGCCATCCGGAGCGGATCTCTCTCCTACAATGAGCAGTTCTTC	CAIRSGSLSYNEQFF
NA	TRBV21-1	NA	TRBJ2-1	TGTGCCAGCAGCAAACGAGGAGGGGAGGGACCCTGCTCCTACAATGAGCAGTTCTTC	CASSKRGGEGPCSYNEQFF
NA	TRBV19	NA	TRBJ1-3	TGTGCCAGTAGTATGCCCGGGACTGGAAACACCATATATTTT	CASSMPGTGNTIYF
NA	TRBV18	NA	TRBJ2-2	TGTGCCAGCTCACCTACCACCTCCCGGGGTGGAACCGGGGAGCTGTTTTTT	CASSPTTSRGGTGELFF
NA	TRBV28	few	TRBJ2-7	TGTGCCAGCAGTCGGGGTTGGCCCGAAAGCTCCTACGAGCAGTACTTC	CASSRGWPESSYEQYF
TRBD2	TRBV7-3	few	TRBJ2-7	TGTGCCAGCAGCCCCCAGGGGGGAGCGGGGGGTGGAGGTGAGCAGTACTTC	CASSPQGGAGGGGEQYF
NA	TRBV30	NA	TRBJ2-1	TGTGCCTGGAGGCCTCGTATAGCGTACTACAATGAGCAGTTCTTC	CAWRPRIAYYNEQFF
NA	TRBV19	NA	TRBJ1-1	TGTGCCAGTAGTCCCCCCAGGGGATCCACCTCAGCTTTCTTT	CASSPPRGSTSAFF
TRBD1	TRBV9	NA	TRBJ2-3	TGTGCCAGCAGCACCAACAGGGGAGCAGATACGCAGTATTTT	CASSTNRGADTQYF
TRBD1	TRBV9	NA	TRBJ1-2	TGTGCCAGCAGCGGGGGACAGGGGCCTAACTATGGCTACACCTTC	CASSGGQGPNYGYTF
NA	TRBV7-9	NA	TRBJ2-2	TGTGCCAGCAGCCCTGGGGGCCACCGAACCGGGGAGCTGTTTTTT	CASSPGGHRTGELFF
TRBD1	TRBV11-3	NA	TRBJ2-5	TGTGCCAGCAGCTTAGATGGGACAGGGGAAGAGACCCAGTACTTC	CASSLDGTGEETQYF
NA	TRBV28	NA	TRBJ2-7	TGTGCCAGCACCCGCGGGGCAGGCTACGAGCAGTACTTC	CASTRGAGYEQYF
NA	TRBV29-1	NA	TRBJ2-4	TGCAGCGTTGAGACTGCGGACATTCAGTACTTC	CSVETADIQYF
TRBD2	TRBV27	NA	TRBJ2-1	TGTGCCAGCACCCGAGCGGGGGGCTCGGTGGAGGAGCAGTTCTTC	CASTRAGGSVEEQFF
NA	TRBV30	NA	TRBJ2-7	TGTGCCTGGACCCCCGGCGGCTACGAGCAGTACTTC	CAWTPGGYEQYF
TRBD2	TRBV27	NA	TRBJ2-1	TGTGCCAGCAGTTTAGGGACTAGTTGGTTCTTC	CASSLGTSWFF
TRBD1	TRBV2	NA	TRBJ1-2	TGTGCCAGCAGTGGGGGACAGTATGGCTACACCTTC	CASSGGQYGYTF
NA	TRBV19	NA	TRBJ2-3	TGTGCCAGTAGTATCGGGAGAGGGGATACGCAGTATTTT	CASSIGRGDTQYF
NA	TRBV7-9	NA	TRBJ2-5	TGTGCCAGCAGCTTCACGAGTACTACTGAGACCCAGTACTTC	CASSFTSTTETQYF
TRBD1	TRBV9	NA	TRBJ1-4	TGTGCCAGCAGCCCCGCAGGGGGGTCAACTAATGAAAAACTGTTTTTT	CASSPAGGSTNEKLFF
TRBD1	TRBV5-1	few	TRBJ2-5	TGCGCCAGCAGCCGGGCGGGACAGGGAGTATGGGAGACCCAGTACTTC	CASSRAGQGVWETQYF
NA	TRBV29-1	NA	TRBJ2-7	TGCAGCGTGGACGGTGGAGGGGACGAGCAGTACTTC	CSVDGGGDEQYF
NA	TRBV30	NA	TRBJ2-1	TGTGCCTGGAGTGTAGGGACAACCGACTACAATGAGCAGTTCTTC	CAWSVGTTDYNEQFF
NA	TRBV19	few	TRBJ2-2	TGTGCCAGTAGGCTTCGAGGGGGGAACACCGGGGAGCTGTTTTTT	CASRLRGGNTGELFF
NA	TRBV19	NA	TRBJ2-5	TGTGCCAGTAGGCCAGGGCCCCAAGAGACCCAGTACTTC	CASRPGPQETQYF
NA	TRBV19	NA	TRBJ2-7	TGTGCCAGTAGTATCTACCAGGGCGAAAACTACGAGCAGTATTTC	CASSIYQGENYEQYF
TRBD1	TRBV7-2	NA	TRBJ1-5	TGTGCCAGCAGCGTCACCGGGACAGGGGGAAATCAGCCCCAGCATTTT	CASSVTGTGGNQPQHF
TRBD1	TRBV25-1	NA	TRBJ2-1	TGTGCCAGCAGTTCGACAGGGGGCCACTACAATGAGCAGTTCTTC	CASSSTGGHYNEQFF
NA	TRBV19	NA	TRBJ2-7	TGTGCCAGTAGCGGCAGGGGTACCTACGAGCAGTACTTC	CASSGRGTYEQYF
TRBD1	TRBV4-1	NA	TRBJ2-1	TGCGCCAGCAGCCAAGATCGCGGACAGGGAGTCAATGAGCAGTTCTTC	CASSQDRGQGVNEQFF
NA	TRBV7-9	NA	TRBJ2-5	TGTGCCAGCACCAAGGGTAGAGGCCAAGAGACCCAGTACTTC	CASTKGRGQETQYF
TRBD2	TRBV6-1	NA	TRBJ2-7	TGTGCCAGCAGTGAACCGAGTGGGGGGGCCGGCCTAGCGGGAACCTACGAGCAGTACTTC	CASSEPSGGAGLAGTYEQYF
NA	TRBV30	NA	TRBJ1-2	TGTGCCTGGAGCGACATGCCACCCTATGGCTACACCTTC	CAWSDMPPYGYTF